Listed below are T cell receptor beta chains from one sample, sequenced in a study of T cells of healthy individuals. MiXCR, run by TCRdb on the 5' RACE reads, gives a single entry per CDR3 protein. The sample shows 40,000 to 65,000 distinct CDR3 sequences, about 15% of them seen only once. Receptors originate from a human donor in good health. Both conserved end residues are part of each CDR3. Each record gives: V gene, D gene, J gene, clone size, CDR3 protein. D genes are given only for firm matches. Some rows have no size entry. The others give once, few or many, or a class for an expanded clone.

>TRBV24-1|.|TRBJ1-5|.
CATAPDSNNQPQNF
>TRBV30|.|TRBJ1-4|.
CAWSVGSTINEKLFF
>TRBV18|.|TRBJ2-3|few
CASAPGWARDTQYF
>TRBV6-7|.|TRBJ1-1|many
CASSRNTTASSTEAFF
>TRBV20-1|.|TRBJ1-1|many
CSAADPTNTEAFF
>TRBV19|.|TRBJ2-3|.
CASIPTRGGPDTQYF
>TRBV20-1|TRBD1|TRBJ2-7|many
CSAYSDRSYEQYF
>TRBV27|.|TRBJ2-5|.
CASSLVGRPRETQYF
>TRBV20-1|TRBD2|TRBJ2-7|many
CSAVGVAGSGEQYF
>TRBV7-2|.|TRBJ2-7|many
CASSITGTGNLAGLYEQYF
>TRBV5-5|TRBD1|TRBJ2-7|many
CASSFGTGANEQYF
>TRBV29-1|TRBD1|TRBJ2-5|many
CSVVDRGGQETQYF
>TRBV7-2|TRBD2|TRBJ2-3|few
CASSRLAGFTDTQYF
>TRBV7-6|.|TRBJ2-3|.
CASSPNLDTTDTQYF
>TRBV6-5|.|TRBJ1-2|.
CASSHGIEVYGYTF
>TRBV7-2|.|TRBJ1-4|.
CASSLAPGLGDEKLFF
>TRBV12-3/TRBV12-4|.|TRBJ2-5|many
CASSRRRQQETQYF
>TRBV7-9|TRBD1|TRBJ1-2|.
CASSPGDREGYTF
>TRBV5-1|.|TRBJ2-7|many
CASSLEGPSYEQYF
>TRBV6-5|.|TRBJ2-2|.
CASSYTLTGHTGELFF
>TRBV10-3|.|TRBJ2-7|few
CAISPPPGRTEQYF
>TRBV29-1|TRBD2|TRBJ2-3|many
CSVEIPSGSVSDTQYF
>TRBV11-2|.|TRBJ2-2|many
CAAWWRGPNTGELFF
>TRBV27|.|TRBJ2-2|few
CASSILAAGELNTGELFF
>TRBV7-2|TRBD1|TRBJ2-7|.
CASSLARGQVLF
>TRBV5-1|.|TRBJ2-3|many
CASSGAGGPSTDTQYF